This is a list of T cell receptor beta chains from one sample in a study of cytomegalovirus exposure and HLA in healthy donors. TCRdb keeps only in-frame clones here, not all; method: immunoSEQ multiplex PCR. The data contain roughly 100,000 clones, around 80% of them singletons. Sequencing input: PBMCs. These receptor sequences come from a man in his forties in good health and CMV-seropositive. Each CDR3 is given with its conserved first and last residue. A D gene is named only where the DNA matches it firmly. Size is omitted from some rows. Given values are once, few, many or a class for expanded clones.

J: TRBJ2-1
D: TRBD1
V: TRBV9
size: .
CDR3: CASSVEGAEYNEQFF
DNA: TGTGCCAGCAGCGTAGAGGGGGCTGAATACAATGAGCAGTTCTTC

J: TRBJ2-5
D: TRBD1
V: TRBV19
size: .
CDR3: CASGTGGGETQYF
DNA: TGTGCCAGTGGGACAGGGGGCGGTGAGACCCAGTACTTC

J: TRBJ2-7
D: .
V: TRBV11-3
size: .
CDR3: CASSLLVEDEQYF
DNA: TGTGCCAGCAGCTTGCTAGTTGAGGACGAGCAGTACTTC

J: TRBJ2-5
D: TRBD1
V: TRBV10-3
size: .
CDR3: CATGGTGGETQYF
DNA: TGTGCCACCGGAGGGACAGGGGGCGAGACCCAGTACTTC

J: TRBJ1-2
D: .
V: TRBV14
size: .
CDR3: CASSQVWDIGNYGYTF
DNA: TGTGCCAGCAGCCAGGTATGGGACATCGGAAACTATGGCTACACCTTC

J: TRBJ2-5
D: .
V: TRBV28
size: .
CDR3: CASSLPRTTQETQYF
DNA: TGTGCCAGCAGCCTTCCCCGGACTACCCAAGAGACCCAGTACTTC

J: TRBJ1-1
D: .
V: TRBV7-3
size: .
CDR3: CASSFSEGGWAFF
DNA: TGTGCCAGCAGCTTTTCAGAGGGGGGGTGGGCTTTCTTT

J: TRBJ2-2
D: TRBD1
V: TRBV7-9
size: .
CDR3: CASSFSGQYTGELFF
DNA: TGTGCCAGCAGCTTCTCGGGACAGTACACCGGGGAGCTGTTTTTT

J: TRBJ2-7
D: .
V: TRBV28
size: .
CDR3: CASSLMSSYEQYF
DNA: TGTGCCAGCAGTTTGATGAGCTCCTACGAGCAGTACTTC

J: TRBJ2-5
D: TRBD1
V: TRBV5-4
size: few
CDR3: CASSVTGGETQYF
DNA: TGTGCCAGCAGCGTAACAGGGGGAGAGACCCAGTACTTC

J: TRBJ1-4
D: .
V: TRBV5-4
size: few
CDR3: CASSTAGRGEKLFF
DNA: TGTGCCAGCAGCACCGCGGGGAGGGGCGAAAAACTGTTTTTT

J: TRBJ1-1
D: .
V: TRBV27
size: .
CDR3: CASSLLYGGPEAFF
DNA: TGTGCCAGCAGTTTATTATACGGGGGGCCTGAAGCTTTCTTT

J: TRBJ2-7
D: TRBD2
V: TRBV15
size: .
CDR3: CATSSYGTSGRAVQYF
DNA: TGTGCCACCAGCAGCTACGGGACTAGCGGGAGGGCCGTGCAGTACTTC

J: TRBJ2-6
D: TRBD1
V: TRBV30
size: .
CDR3: CAWTRDRGRLLTF
DNA: TGTGCCTGGACCCGGGACAGGGGCAGACTCCTGACTTTC

J: TRBJ2-7
D: .
V: TRBV4-3
size: .
CDR3: CASSQDSEVGSYEQYF
DNA: TGCGCCAGCAGCCAAGATTCGGAGGTGGGCTCCTACGAGCAGTACTTC

J: TRBJ2-7
D: TRBD1
V: TRBV4-3
size: .
CDR3: CASSQDRGQGPYEQYF
DNA: TGCGCCAGCAGCCAAGATAGGGGACAGGGTCCCTACGAGCAGTACTTC

J: TRBJ2-6
D: TRBD2
V: TRBV7-3
size: .
CDR3: CASSLKAGAGANVLTF
DNA: TGTGCCAGCAGCCTAAAAGCGGGGGCTGGGGCCAACGTCCTGACTTTC

J: TRBJ2-3
D: TRBD1
V: TRBV5-6
size: .
CDR3: CASRMGQGLTDTQYF
DNA: TGTGCCAGCAGGATGGGACAGGGTCTCACAGATACGCAGTATTTT

J: TRBJ1-3
D: TRBD1
V: TRBV9
size: .
CDR3: CASSGQGSGNTIYF
DNA: TGTGCCAGCAGTGGACAGGGCTCTGGAAACACCATATATTTT

J: TRBJ2-1
D: TRBD2
V: TRBV9
size: few
CDR3: CASSLSLAGRSYNEQFF
DNA: TGTGCCAGCAGCCTGTCGCTAGCGGGGAGATCCTACAATGAGCAGTTCTTC

J: TRBJ2-5
D: TRBD2
V: TRBV7-9
size: .
CDR3: CASSLIAGGTQETQYF
DNA: TGTGCCAGCAGCCTCATAGCGGGAGGCACCCAAGAGACCCAGTACTTC

J: TRBJ2-2
D: .
V: TRBV6-6
size: few
CDR3: CASSYGTGTGELFF
DNA: TGTGCCAGCAGTTACGGAACAGGGACCGGGGAGCTGTTTTTT

J: TRBJ1-1
D: .
V: TRBV30
size: .
CDR3: CGGYGKNTEAFF
DNA: TGTGGCGGCTATGGAAAGAACACTGAAGCTTTCTTT

J: TRBJ2-2
D: .
V: TRBV30
size: .
CDR3: CAWSVLGELFF
DNA: TGTGCCTGGAGTGTCCTAGGGGAGCTGTTTTTT

J: TRBJ1-2
D: .
V: TRBV4-1
size: few
CDR3: CASSQEGSGAYGYTF
DNA: TGCGCCAGCAGCCAAGAAGGTTCAGGTGCCTATGGCTACACCTTC

J: TRBJ2-1
D: .
V: TRBV10-2
size: .
CDR3: CASSVRLGYNEQFF
DNA: TGCGCCAGCAGTGTGAGGCTGGGTTACAATGAGCAGTTCTTC

J: TRBJ1-4
D: .
V: TRBV5-6
size: .
CDR3: CASSASGTTNEKLFF
DNA: TGTGCCAGCAGCGCGTCGGGTACAACTAATGAAAAACTGTTTTTT

J: TRBJ2-3
D: TRBD2
V: TRBV4-2
size: .
CDR3: CASSQESSGGGDTQYF
DNA: TGTGCCAGCAGCCAAGAGTCTAGCGGTGGGGGAGATACGCAGTATTTT

J: TRBJ1-5
D: TRBD1
V: TRBV19
size: few
CDR3: CASSSPGQVDNQPQHF
DNA: TGTGCCAGTAGTAGCCCGGGACAGGTGGACAATCAGCCCCAGCATTTT

J: TRBJ2-7
D: TRBD1
V: TRBV7-9
size: .
CDR3: CASSSPGQGVSGALEQYF
DNA: TGTGCCAGCAGCTCTCCGGGACAGGGTGTAAGCGGGGCCTTGGAGCAGTACTTC

J: TRBJ1-1
D: .
V: TRBV7-3
size: .
CDR3: CASSLGAGTEAFF
DNA: TGTGCCAGCAGCTTAGGGGCCGGCACTGAAGCTTTCTTT

J: TRBJ2-7
D: TRBD2
V: TRBV7-3
size: .
CDR3: CASSLTGTGGTYEQYF
DNA: TGTGCCAGCAGCTTAACCGGTACGGGAGGGACCTACGAGCAGTACTTC

J: TRBJ2-6
D: .
V: TRBV2
size: .
CDR3: CASSGGRVSGANGLTF
DNA: TGTGCCAGCAGTGGGGGCAGGGTCTCTGGGGCCAACGGCCTGACTTTC

J: TRBJ1-2
D: TRBD1
V: TRBV5-6
size: .
CDR3: CASSTQQGRWAHGYTF
DNA: TGTGCCAGCAGCACCCAACAGGGGCGCTGGGCCCATGGCTACACCTTC

J: TRBJ1-4
D: TRBD1
V: TRBV27
size: once
CDR3: CASSVQGASNEKLFF
DNA: TGTGCCAGCAGTGTCCAGGGGGCTTCCAATGAAAAACTGTTTTTT

J: TRBJ1-1
D: TRBD1
V: TRBV12-5
size: .
CDR3: CASGRGQDTEAFF
DNA: TGTGCTAGTGGAAGGGGGCAGGACACTGAAGCTTTCTTT

J: TRBJ2-3
D: TRBD1
V: TRBV19
size: .
CDR3: CASSTPDRVPDTQYF
DNA: TGTGCCAGTAGTACCCCCGACAGGGTACCAGATACGCAGTATTTT

J: TRBJ2-7
D: .
V: TRBV7-8
size: .
CDR3: CASSPPRGVYEQYF
DNA: TGTGCCAGCAGCCCCCCCCGGGGTGTCTACGAGCAGTACTTC

J: TRBJ2-1
D: TRBD2
V: TRBV29-1
size: .
CDR3: CSVAESSGRALSYNEQFF
DNA: TGCAGCGTTGCGGAGTCTAGCGGGAGGGCCCTCTCCTACAATGAGCAGTTCTTC

J: TRBJ2-1
D: .
V: TRBV14
size: .
CDR3: CASSQDEAWSSYNEQLF
DNA: TGTGCCAGCAGCCAAGATGAGGCGTGGAGCTCCTACAATGAGCAGCTCTTC

J: TRBJ2-1
D: .
V: TRBV6-5
size: .
CDR3: CASSLQVPAYNEQFF
DNA: TGTGCCAGCAGCCTACAGGTACCAGCTTACAATGAGCAGTTCTTC

J: TRBJ1-5
D: .
V: TRBV4-3
size: few
CDR3: CASSQDGQGNQPQHF
DNA: TGCGCCAGCAGCCAAGATGGTCAGGGGAATCAGCCCCAGCATTTT